The sequence of this T cell receptor beta chain was determined in a study of blood T cell repertoires in COVID-19. In the study overall: Researchers got acute and convalescent COVID-19 samples from the United States, Italy and Spain. Sample material is recorded as cDNA or gDNA derived from T cells, B-cell-depleted T cells, or PBMCs.

The CDR3 totals 15 residues. Germline V lookup: CDR1 SGHNT, CDR2 YYREEE (reference sequence). The J segment lost 6 bases and the V segment lost 3 bases, leaving 7 bases of the junction unmatched. The authors' processing: The assay estimated nucleated cells by amplifying reference gene primers. The repertoire was sequenced with immunoSEQ multiplex PCR; TCRdb's copy has only in-frame clones and lacks some. V and J calls and clone size are as listed in that table; D and trimming were resolved from the DNA. The table lists about 46,000 clones, around 80% of them singletons. The chain uses TRBV5-4 and TRBJ2-7; 12 bases are a match to TRBD1. The clonotype comes from a man in his fifties or sixties with acute or convalescent COVID-19. The sample was peripheral blood. Here the CDR3 DNA reads TGTGCCAGCAGCTCCTCCGGGACAGGGGGCTTCGAGCAGTACTTC. It translates to CASSSSGTGGFEQYF.